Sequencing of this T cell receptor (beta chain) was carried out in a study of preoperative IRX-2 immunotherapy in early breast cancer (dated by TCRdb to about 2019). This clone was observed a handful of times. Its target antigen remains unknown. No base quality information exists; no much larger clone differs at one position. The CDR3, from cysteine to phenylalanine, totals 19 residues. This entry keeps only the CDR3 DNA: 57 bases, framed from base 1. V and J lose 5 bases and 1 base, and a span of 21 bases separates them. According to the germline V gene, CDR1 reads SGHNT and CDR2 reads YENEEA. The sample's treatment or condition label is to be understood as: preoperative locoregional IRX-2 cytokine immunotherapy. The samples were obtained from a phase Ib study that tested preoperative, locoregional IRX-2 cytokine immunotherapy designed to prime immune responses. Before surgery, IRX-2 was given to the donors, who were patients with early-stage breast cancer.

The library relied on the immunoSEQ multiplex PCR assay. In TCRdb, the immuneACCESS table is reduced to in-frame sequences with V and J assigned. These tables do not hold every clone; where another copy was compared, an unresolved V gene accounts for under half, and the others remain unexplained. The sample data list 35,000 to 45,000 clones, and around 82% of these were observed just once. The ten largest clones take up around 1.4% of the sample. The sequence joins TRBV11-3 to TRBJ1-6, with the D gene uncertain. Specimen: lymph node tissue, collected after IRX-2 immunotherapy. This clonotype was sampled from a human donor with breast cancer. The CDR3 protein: CASSKGPMGKRSYNSPLHF. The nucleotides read TGTGCCAGCAGCAAAGGACCGATGGGCAAGAGGTCCTATAATTCACCCCTCCACTTT.